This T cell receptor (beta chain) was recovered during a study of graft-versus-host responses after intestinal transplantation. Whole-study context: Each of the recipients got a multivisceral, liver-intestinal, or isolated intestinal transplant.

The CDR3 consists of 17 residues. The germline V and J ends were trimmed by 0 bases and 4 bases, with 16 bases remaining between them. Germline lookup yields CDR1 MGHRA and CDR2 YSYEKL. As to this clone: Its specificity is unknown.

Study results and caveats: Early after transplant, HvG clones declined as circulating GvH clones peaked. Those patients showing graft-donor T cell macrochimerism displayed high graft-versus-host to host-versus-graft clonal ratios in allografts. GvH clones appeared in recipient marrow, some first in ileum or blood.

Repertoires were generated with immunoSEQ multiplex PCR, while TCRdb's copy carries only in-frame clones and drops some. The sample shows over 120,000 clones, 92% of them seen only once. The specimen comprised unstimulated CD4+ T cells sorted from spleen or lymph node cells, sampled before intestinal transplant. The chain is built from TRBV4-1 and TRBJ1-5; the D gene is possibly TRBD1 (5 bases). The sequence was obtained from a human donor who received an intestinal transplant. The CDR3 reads CASSQDATDRINQPQHF. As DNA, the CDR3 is TGCGCCAGCAGCCAAGATGCTACCGACAGAATTAATCAGCCCCAGCATTTT.